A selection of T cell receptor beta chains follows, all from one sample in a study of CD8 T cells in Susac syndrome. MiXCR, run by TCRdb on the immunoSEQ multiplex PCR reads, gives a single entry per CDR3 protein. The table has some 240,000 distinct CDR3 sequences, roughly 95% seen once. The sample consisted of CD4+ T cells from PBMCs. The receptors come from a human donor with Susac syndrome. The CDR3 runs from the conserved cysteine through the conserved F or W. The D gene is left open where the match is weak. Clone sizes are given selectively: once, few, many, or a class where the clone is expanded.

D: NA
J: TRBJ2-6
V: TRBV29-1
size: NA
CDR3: CTKPSQPNSSGANVLTF
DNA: TGCACCAAACCTTCGCAGCCGAATAGCTCTGGGGCCAACGTCCTGACTTTC

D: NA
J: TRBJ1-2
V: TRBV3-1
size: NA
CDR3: CASSYSRGRVYGYTF
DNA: TGTGCCAGCAGTTACAGTAGGGGACGAGTCTATGGCTACACCTTC

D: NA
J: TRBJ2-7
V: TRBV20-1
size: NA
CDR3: CSADREYEQYF
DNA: TGCAGTGCCGACCGGGAATACGAGCAGTACTTC

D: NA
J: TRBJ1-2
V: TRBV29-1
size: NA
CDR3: CSAANSRAGGYGYTF
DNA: TGCAGCGCCGCAAACTCCAGGGCTGGCGGCTATGGCTACACCTTC

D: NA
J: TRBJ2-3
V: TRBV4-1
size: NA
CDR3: CASSQVGRRSTDTQYF
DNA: TGCGCCAGCAGCCAAGTCGGGCGGAGAAGCACAGATACGCAGTATTTT

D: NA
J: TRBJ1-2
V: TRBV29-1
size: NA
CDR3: CSVGRGNHGYTF
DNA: TGCAGCGTTGGACGAGGGAACCATGGCTACACCTTC

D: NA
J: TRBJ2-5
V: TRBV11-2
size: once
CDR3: CATASQVEETQYF
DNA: TGTGCCACCGCAAGTCAGGTCGAAGAGACCCAGTACTTC

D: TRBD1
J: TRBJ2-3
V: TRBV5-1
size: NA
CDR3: CASSSGQDYTDTQYF
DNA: TGCGCCAGCAGCTCGGGACAGGACTACACAGATACGCAGTATTTT

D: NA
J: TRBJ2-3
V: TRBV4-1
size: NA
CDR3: CASSQGRGGSDTQYF
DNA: TGCGCCAGCAGCCAAGGGCGTGGAGGCTCAGATACGCAGTATTTT

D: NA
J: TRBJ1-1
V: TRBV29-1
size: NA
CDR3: CSVAHEGGTEAFF
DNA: TGCAGCGTGGCTCATGAAGGGGGCACTGAAGCTTTCTTT

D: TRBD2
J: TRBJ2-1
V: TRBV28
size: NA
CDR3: CASSQGTSGYNEQFF
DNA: TGTGCCAGCAGTCAGGGGACTAGCGGTTACAATGAGCAGTTCTTC

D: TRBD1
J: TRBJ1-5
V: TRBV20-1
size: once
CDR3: CSAPAGQSNQPQHF
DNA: TGCAGTGCTCCCGCGGGACAGAGCAATCAGCCCCAGCATTTT

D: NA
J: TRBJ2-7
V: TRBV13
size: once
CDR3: CASSLGRPVYEQYF
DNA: TGTGCCAGCAGCTTAGGCCGACCAGTCTACGAGCAGTACTTC

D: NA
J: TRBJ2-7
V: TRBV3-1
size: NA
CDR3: CASSQTEVEQYF
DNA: TGTGCCAGCAGCCAGACAGAAGTCGAGCAGTACTTC

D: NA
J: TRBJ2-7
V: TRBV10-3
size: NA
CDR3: CATQTRDGAYEQYF
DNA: TGTGCCACCCAGACCCGGGACGGAGCCTACGAGCAGTACTTC

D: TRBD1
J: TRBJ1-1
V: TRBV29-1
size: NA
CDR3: CSVVRGTGGTEAFF
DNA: TGCAGCGTTGTTCGGGGGACAGGGGGCACTGAAGCTTTCTTT

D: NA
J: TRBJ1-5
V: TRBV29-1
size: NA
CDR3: CSVVVSNQPQHF
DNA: TGCAGCGTTGTCGTGAGCAATCAGCCCCAGCATTTT

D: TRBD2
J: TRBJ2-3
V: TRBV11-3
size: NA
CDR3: CASSSGLAGSTDTQYF
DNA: TGTGCCAGCAGCTCGGGACTAGCGGGAAGCACAGATACGCAGTATTTT

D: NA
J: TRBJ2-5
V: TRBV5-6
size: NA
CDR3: CASSLGLGGQGTQYF
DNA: TGTGCCAGCAGCTTAGGGTTAGGGGGGCAAGGGACCCAGTACTTC

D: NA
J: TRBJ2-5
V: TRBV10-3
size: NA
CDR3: CAISDRTVYGETQYF
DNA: TGTGCCATCAGTGACAGGACGGTGTATGGCGAGACCCAGTACTTC

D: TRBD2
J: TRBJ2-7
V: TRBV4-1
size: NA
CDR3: CASSQVSSGQSYEQYF
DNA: TGCGCCAGCAGCCAAGTCTCTAGCGGGCAGTCCTACGAGCAGTACTTC

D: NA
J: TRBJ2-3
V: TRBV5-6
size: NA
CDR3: CASSLVADTQYF
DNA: TGTGCCAGCAGCTTGGTAGCGGATACGCAGTATTTT

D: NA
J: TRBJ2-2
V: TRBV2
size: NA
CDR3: CASRAGTGTANTGELFF
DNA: TGTGCCAGCAGGGCGGGCACCGGGACGGCGAACACCGGGGAGCTGTTTTTT

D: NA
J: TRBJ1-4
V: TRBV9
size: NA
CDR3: CASSAQGSPEKLFF
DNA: TGTGCCAGCAGCGCGCAAGGCTCCCCTGAAAAACTGTTTTTT

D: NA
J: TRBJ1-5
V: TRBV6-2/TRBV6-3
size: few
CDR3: CASSYGQSNQPQHF
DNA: TGTGCCAGCAGTTACGGGCAGAGCAATCAGCCCCAGCATTTT

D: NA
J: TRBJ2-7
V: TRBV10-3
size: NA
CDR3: CAISEGRAAYEQYF
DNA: TGTGCCATCAGTGAGGGCAGGGCAGCCTACGAGCAGTACTTC

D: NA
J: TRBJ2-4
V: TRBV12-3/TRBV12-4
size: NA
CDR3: CASSLARAKNIQYF
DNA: TGTGCCAGCAGTTTAGCCCGCGCCAAAAACATTCAGTACTTC

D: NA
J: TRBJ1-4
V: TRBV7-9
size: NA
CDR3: CASSLQEGGKLFF
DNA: TGTGCCAGCAGCTTACAGGAGGGTGGAAAACTGTTTTTT

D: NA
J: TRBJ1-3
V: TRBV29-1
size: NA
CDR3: CSVTDSIISGNTIYF
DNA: TGCAGCGTGACGGACAGCATCATCTCTGGAAACACCATATATTTT

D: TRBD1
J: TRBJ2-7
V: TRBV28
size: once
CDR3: CASSFFTGTGSYEQYF
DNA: TGTGCCAGCAGTTTCTTCACCGGGACAGGGAGCTACGAGCAGTACTTC

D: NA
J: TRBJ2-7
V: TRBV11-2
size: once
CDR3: CASSLNPRTYEQYF
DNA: TGTGCCAGCAGCTTAAACCCCCGTACCTACGAGCAGTACTTC

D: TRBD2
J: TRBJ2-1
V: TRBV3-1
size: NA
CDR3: CASSRDTSGTYNEQFF
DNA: TGTGCCAGCAGCCGCGATACTAGCGGGACCTACAATGAGCAGTTCTTC

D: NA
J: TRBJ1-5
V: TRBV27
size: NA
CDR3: CASSWSGSNQPQHF
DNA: TGTGCCAGCAGTTGGAGCGGTAGCAATCAGCCCCAGCATTTT

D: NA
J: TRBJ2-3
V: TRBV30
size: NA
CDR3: CAWSTNTDTQYF
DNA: TGTGCCTGGAGTACTAACACAGATACGCAGTATTTT

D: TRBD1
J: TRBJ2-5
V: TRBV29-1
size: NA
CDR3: CSVGGTGGRETQYF
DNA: TGCAGCGTTGGGGGAACAGGGGGTCGAGAGACCCAGTACTTC

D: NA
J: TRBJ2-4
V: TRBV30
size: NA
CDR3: CAWTRLAKNIQYF
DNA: TGTGCCTGGACTCGGCTGGCCAAAAACATTCAGTACTTC

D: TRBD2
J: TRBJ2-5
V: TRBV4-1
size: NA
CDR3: CASSPIILAGRETQYF
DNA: TGCGCCAGCAGCCCAATCATTCTAGCGGGAAGGGAGACCCAGTACTTC

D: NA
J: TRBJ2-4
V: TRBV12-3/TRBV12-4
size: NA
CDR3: CASSRRPGGTKNIQYF
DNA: TGTGCCAGCAGTCGCCGGCCGGGCGGGACCAAAAACATTCAGTACTTC

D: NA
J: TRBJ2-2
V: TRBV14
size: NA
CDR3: CASSPTNSEELFF
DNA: TGTGCCAGCAGCCCGACGAACTCCGAGGAGCTGTTTTTT

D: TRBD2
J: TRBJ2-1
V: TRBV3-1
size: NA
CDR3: CASSKDSSGSYNEQFF
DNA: TGTGCCAGCAGCAAGGACTCGAGCGGGAGCTACAATGAGCAGTTCTTC

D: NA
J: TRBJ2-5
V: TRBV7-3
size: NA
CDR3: CASSSVISETQYF
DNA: TGTGCCAGCAGCTCGGTGATTTCGGAGACCCAGTACTTC

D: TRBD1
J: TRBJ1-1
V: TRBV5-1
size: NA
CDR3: CASAGQGADEAFF
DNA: TGCGCCAGCGCGGGACAGGGGGCCGATGAAGCTTTCTTT

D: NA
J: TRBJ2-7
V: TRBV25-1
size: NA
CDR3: CASMVSRATLGGAYSYEQYF
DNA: TGTGCCAGCATGGTGTCCCGAGCAACACTGGGGGGGGCTTACTCCTACGAGCAGTACTTC

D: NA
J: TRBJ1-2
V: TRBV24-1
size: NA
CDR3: CATSDETRGRGYTF
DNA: TGTGCCACCAGTGATGAAACCAGGGGACGTGGCTACACCTTC

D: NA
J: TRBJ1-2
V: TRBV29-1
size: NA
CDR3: CSVGRQGIIYGYTF
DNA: TGCAGCGTTGGTCGCCAGGGGATTATTTATGGCTACACCTTC

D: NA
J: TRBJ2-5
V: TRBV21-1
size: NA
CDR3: CASSPFRDRTQETQYF
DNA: TGTGCCAGCAGCCCCTTCCGGGACAGGACCCAAGAGACCCAGTACTTC

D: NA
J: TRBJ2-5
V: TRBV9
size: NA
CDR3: CASSVARRGETQYF
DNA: TGTGCCAGCAGCGTAGCTCGGAGGGGGGAGACCCAGTACTTC

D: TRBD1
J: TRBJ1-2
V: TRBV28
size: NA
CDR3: CASSGTGVYYGYTF
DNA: TGTGCCAGCAGTGGGACAGGGGTTTACTATGGCTACACCTTC

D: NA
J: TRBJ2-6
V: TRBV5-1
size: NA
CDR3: CASSPSFGRTPSGANVLTF
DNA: TGCGCCAGCAGCCCCTCGTTCGGCAGGACCCCCTCTGGGGCCAACGTCCTGACTTTC